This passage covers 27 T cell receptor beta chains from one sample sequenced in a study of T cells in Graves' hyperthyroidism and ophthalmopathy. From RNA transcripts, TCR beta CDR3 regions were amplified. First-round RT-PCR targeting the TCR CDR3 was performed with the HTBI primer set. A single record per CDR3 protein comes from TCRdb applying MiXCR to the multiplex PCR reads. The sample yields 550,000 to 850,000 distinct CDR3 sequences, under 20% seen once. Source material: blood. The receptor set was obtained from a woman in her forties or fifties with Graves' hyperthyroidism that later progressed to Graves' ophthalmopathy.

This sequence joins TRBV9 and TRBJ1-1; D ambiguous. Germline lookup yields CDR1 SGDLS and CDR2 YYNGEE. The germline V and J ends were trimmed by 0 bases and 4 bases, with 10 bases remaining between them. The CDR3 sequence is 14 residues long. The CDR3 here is CASSVASARTEAFF. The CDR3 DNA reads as TGTGCCAGCAGCGTAGCGTCGGCGCGCACTGAAGCTTTCTTT.

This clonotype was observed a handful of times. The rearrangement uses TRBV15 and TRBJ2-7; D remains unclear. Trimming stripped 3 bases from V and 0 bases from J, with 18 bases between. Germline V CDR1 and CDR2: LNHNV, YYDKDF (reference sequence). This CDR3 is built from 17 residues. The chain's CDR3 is CATSSPLGPQISYEQYF. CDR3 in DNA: TGTGCCACCAGCAGCCCGTTAGGGCCCCAGATCTCCTACGAGCAGTACTTC. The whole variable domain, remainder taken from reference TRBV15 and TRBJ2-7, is DAMVIQNPRYQVTQFGKPVTLSCSQTLNHNVMYWYQQKSSQAPKLLFHYYDKDFNNEADTPDNFQSRRPNTSFCFLDIRSPGLGDTAMYLCATSSPLGPQISYEQYFGPGTRLTVT.

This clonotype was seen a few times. CDR3 nucleotide sequence: TGTGCTAGTGGTTTGGTACCCCTTGGGGGGGGGCCGAGCACAGATACGCAGTATTTT. It yields the protein CASGLVPLGGGPSTDTQYF. The J gene is TRBJ2-3, the V gene TRBV12-5; tentative D call: TRBD2 (7 bases). CDR1 and CDR2 (germline): LGHNT, FRNRAP. Trimming pared 0 bases from V and 0 bases from J, leaving 19 bases between. This CDR3 region has 19 residues.

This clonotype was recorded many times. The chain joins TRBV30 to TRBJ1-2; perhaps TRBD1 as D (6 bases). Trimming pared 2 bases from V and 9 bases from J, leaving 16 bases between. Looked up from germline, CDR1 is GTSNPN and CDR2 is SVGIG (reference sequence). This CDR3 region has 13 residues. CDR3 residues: CAWSSQGMRSYTF. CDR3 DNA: TGTGCCTGGAGTTCCCAGGGGATGCGGAGCTACACCTTC.

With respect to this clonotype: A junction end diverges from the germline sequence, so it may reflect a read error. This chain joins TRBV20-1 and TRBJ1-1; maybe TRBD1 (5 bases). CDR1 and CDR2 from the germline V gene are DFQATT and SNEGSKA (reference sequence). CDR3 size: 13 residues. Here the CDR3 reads CGARDDRAGEAFF. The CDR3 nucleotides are TGCGGTGCTAGAGATGACAGAGCCGGTGAAGCTTTCTTT.

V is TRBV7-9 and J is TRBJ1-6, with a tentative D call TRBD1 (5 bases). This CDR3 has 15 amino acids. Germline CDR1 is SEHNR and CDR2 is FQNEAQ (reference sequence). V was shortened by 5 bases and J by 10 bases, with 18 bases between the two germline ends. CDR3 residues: CASSAGRGVWSPLHF. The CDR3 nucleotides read TGTGCCAGCAGCGCCGGAAGGGGAGTATGGTCACCCCTCCACTTT.

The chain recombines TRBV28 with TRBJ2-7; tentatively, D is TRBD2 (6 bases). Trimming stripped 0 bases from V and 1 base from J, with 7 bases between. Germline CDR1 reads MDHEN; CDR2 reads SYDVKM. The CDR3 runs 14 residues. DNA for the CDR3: TGTGCCAGCAGTTTATGGGGGAGGTCCTACGAGCAGTACTTC. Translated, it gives CASSLWGRSYEQYF. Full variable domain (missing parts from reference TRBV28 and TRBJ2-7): DVKVTQSSRYLVKRTGEKVFLECVQDMDHENMFWYRQDPGLGLRLIYFSYDVKMKEKGDIPEGYSVSREKKERFSLILESASTNQTSMYLCASSLWGRSYEQYFGPGTRLTVT.

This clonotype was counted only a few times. The CDR3 spells CASSLAGELAKNIQYF. The CDR3, as DNA: TGTGCCAGCAGCCTAGCTGGGGAACTAGCCAAAAACATTCAGTACTTC. V usage is TRBV12-3 or TRBV12-4 and J usage is TRBJ2-4; a weak D match, TRBD2 (5 bases). The CDR3 is 16 amino acids. The V end lost 6 bases, the J end lost 0 bases, and 15 bases lay between the germline ends.

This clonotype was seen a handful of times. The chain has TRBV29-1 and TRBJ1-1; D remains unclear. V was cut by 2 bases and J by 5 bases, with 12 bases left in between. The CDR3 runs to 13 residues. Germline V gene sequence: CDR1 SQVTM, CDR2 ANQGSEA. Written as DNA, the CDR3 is TGCAGCGTTGAAAGTGCCCCCGGGACTGAAGCTTTCTTT. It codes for CSVESAPGTEAFF.

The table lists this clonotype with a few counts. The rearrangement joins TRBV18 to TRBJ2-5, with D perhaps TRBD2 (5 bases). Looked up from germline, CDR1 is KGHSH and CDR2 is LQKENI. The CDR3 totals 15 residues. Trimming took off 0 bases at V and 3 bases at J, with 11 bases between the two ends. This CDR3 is CASSPPRTSKETQYF. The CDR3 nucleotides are TGTGCCAGCTCACCACCGAGGACTTCGAAAGAGACCCAGTACTTC.

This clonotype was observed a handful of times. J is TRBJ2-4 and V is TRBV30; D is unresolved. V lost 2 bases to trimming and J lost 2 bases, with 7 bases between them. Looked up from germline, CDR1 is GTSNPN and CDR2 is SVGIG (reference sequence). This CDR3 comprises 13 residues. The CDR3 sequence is CAWSFGTKNIQYF. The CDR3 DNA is TGTGCCTGGAGTTTTGGGACCAAAAACATTCAGTACTTC.

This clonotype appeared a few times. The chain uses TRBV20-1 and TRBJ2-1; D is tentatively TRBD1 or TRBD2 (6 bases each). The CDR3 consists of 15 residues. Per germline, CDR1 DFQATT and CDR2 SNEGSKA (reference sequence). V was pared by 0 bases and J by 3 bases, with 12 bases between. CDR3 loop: CSARDRGGIYNEQFF. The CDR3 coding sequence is TGCAGTGCTAGAGATCGAGGGGGGATCTACAATGAGCAGTTCTTC.

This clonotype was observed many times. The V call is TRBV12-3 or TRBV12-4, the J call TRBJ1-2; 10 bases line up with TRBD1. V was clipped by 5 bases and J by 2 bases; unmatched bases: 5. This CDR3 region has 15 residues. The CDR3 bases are TGTGCCAGCAGTGAGCCGGGACAGGGGAACTATGGCTACACCTTC. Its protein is CASSEPGQGNYGYTF.

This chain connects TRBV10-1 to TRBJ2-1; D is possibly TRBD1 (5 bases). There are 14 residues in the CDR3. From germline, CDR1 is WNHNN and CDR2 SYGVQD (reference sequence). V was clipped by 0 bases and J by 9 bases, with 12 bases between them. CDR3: CASSESPRVGEQFF. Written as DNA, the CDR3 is TGCGCCAGCAGTGAGTCCCCCAGGGTGGGTGAGCAGTTCTTC.

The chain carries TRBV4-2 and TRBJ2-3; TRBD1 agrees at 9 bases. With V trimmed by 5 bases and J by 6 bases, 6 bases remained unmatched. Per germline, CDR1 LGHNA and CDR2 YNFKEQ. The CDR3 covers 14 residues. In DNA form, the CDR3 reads TGTGCCAGCAGCGAACAGGGGGCAGGGGATACGCAGTATTTT. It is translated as CASSEQGAGDTQYF.

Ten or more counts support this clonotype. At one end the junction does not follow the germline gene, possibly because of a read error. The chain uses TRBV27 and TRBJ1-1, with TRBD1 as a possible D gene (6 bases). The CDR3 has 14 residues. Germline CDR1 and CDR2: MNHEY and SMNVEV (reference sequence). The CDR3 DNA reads TGCGCCAGCAGCTTGTCAGGGGAGAACACTGAAGCTTTCTTT. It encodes CASSLSGENTEAFF.

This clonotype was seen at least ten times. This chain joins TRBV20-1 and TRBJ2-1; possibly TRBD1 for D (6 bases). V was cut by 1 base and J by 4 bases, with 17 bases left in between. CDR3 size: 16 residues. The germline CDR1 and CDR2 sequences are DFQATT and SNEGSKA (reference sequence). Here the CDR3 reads CSARVGAGTHYNEQFF. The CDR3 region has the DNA TGCAGTGCTAGAGTCGGAGCCGGGACACATTACAATGAGCAGTTCTTC.

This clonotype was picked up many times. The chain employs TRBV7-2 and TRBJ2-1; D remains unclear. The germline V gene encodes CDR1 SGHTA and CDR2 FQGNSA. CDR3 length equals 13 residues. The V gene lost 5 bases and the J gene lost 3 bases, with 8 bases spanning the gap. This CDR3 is CASSPRIYNEQFF. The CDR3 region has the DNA TGTGCCAGCAGCCCCCGGATCTACAATGAGCAGTTCTTC.

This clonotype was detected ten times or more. The CDR3 DNA reads as TGCGCCAGCAGCTTGAGGGTGGTGAGAGGGGACAAGGACACCGGGGAGCTGTTTTTT. It is translated as CASSLRVVRGDKDTGELFF. The chain employs TRBV5-1 and TRBJ2-2, with D tentatively TRBD1 (6 bases). Trimming took off 1 base at V and 3 bases at J, with 22 bases between the two ends. Germline CDR1 is SGHRS and CDR2 is YFSETQ. The CDR3 sequence is 19 residues long.

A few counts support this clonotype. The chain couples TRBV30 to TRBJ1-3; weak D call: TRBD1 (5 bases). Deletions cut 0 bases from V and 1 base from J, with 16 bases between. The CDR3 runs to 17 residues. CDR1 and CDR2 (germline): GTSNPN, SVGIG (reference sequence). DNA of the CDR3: TGTGCCTGGAGTGTACGAGGGGATGGGGGTTCTGGAAACACCATATATTTT. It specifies CAWSVRGDGGSGNTIYF.

CDR3 protein: CASSLGGLAAWDEQFF. CDR3 bases: TGTGCCAGCAGCTTAGGAGGTCTAGCGGCCTGGGATGAGCAGTTCTTC. The chain recombines TRBV7-3 with TRBJ2-1; TRBD2 matches at 7 bases. Germline loops: CDR1 SGHTA, CDR2 FQGTGA. The J segment lost 8 bases and the V segment lost 2 bases, leaving 12 bases of the junction unmatched. The CDR3 has 16 residues.

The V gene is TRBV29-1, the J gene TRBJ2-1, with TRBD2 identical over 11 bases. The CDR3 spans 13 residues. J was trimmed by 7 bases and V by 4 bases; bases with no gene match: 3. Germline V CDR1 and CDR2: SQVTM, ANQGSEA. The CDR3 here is CSVVVAGGNEQFF. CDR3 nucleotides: TGCAGCGTTGTGGTAGCGGGGGGGAATGAGCAGTTCTTC.

Here the CDR3 reads CASSPSGTVRQPQHF. CDR3 sequence (DNA): TGTGCCAGCAGCCCCTCGGGCACGGTTCGTCAGCCCCAGCATTTT. The V gene is TRBV9, the J gene TRBJ1-5, with D uncertain. The V gene's germline CDR1 is SGDLS and CDR2 YYNGEE. V shed 4 bases and J shed 6 bases, with 17 bases lying between them. The length of the CDR3 is 15 residues.

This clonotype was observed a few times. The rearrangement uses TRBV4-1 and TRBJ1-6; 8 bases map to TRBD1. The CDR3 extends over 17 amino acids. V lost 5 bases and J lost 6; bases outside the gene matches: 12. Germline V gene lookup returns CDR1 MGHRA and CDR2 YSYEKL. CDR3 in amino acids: CASSSVRTGTINSPLHF. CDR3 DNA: TGCGCCAGCAGCTCCGTTAGGACAGGGACAATTAATTCACCCCTCCACTTT.

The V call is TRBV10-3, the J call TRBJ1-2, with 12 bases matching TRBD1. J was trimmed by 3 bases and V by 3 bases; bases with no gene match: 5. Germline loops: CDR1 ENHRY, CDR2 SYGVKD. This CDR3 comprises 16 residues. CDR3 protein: CAISEPGTGGDYGYTF. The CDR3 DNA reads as TGTGCCATCAGTGAACCCGGGACAGGGGGCGACTATGGCTACACCTTC.

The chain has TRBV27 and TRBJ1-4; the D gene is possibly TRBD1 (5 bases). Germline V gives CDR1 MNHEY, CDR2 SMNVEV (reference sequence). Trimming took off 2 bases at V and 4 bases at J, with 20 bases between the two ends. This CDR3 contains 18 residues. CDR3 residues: CASSLGTWRLGDNEKLFF. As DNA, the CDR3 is TGTGCCAGCAGTTTAGGAACCTGGCGATTGGGGGATAATGAAAAACTGTTTTTT.

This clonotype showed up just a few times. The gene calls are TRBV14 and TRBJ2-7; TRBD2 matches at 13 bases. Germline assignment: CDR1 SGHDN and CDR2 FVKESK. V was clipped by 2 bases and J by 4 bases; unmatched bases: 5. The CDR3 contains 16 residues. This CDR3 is CASSQSTSGGEYEQYF. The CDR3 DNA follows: TGTGCCAGCAGCCAATCTACTAGCGGGGGGGAGTACGAGCAGTACTTC.